One sample yielded the 25 T cell receptor beta chains listed below, sequenced in a study of T-cell memory formation after mild COVID-19. Via MiXCR, TCRdb re-called the 5' RACE reads, giving one row per CDR3 protein. In the table there are 200,000 to 300,000 distinct CDR3 sequences, roughly 10% of which are singletons. The sequenced material came from PBMCs or a T cell subset sorted from them (not recorded which). The receptors stem from a man aged 18 to 30 who had mild COVID-19 (a few samples of this study predate the infection). Cell type and time point are not known.

J is TRBJ2-7 and V is TRBV5-1; no clear D. V lost 2 bases and J 2 bases, leaving 14 bases between the germline ends. The CDR3 has 15 amino acids. Germline V gene data show CDR1 as SGHRS and CDR2 as YFSETQ. The CDR3 reads CASSFHPQAAYEQYF. In DNA form, the CDR3 reads TGCGCCAGCAGCTTTCACCCGCAGGCAGCCTACGAGCAGTACTTC.

V is TRBV29-1 and J is TRBJ2-5, with no clear D. This CDR3 region has 11 residues. Trimming cost V 6 bases and J 2 bases, with 7 bases left between them. Germline CDR1 reads SQVTM; CDR2 reads ANQGSEA. CDR3: CSVSIQETQYF. CDR3 DNA sequence: TGCAGCGTCTCCATTCAAGAGACCCAGTACTTC.

This clonotype has a count of ten or more. J is TRBJ1-1 and V is TRBV29-1; weak D call: TRBD1 (5 bases). The CDR3 length is 14 residues. Germline lookup yields CDR1 SQVTM and CDR2 ANQGSEA. Trimming pared 3 bases from V and 1 base from J, leaving 12 bases between. As DNA, the CDR3 is TGCAGCGTTGATACGACAGAGGGGAACACTGAAGCTTTCTTT. This gives the protein CSVDTTEGNTEAFF.

This clonotype was seen ten or more times. This CDR3 is CASSQGQGDYEQYF. The CDR3 DNA reads TGCGCCAGCAGCCAAGGACAGGGAGATTACGAGCAGTACTTC. The V gene is TRBV4-3, the J gene TRBJ2-7, with 7 bases aligning to TRBD1. This CDR3 contains 14 residues. V shed 1 base, J shed 4 bases, and the junction held 4 bases outside the gene matches. CDR1 is LGHNA, CDR2 YSLEER, per germline.

The chain employs TRBV10-3 and TRBJ2-7; D is undetermined. Germline CDR1 is ENHRY and CDR2 is SYGVKD. The CDR3 loop spans 14 amino acids. Trimming took off 3 bases at V and 1 base at J, with 10 bases between the two ends. The CDR3 region has the DNA TGTGCCATCAGTGACCCGGCAGCATCCTACGAGCAGTACTTC. Translating it yields CAISDPAASYEQYF.

The sample holds many counts of this clonotype. The gene calls are TRBV4-2 and TRBJ2-3; 9 nucleotides match TRBD2. Per the germline V gene, CDR1 is LGHNA and CDR2 is YNFKEQ. The CDR3 loop spans 14 amino acids. The J segment lost 7 bases and the V segment lost 1 base, leaving 3 bases of the junction unmatched. The CDR3 loop is CASSQVAGGNTQYF. For the CDR3, the DNA is TGTGCCAGCAGCCAAGTGGCGGGGGGGAATACGCAGTATTTT.

This clonotype was counted a few times. The chain uses TRBV18 and TRBJ1-1; D gene ambiguous. Germline CDR1 and CDR2: KGHSH and LQKENI. Trimming left V 0 bases short and J 1 base short, with 9 bases between. The CDR3 is made up of 15 amino acids. The CDR3 here is CASSPPSGGNTEAFF. In DNA form, the CDR3 reads TGTGCCAGCTCACCACCGTCGGGCGGGAACACTGAAGCTTTCTTT.

This clonotype was seen more than once but under ten times. This sequence joins TRBV2 and TRBJ2-3, with TRBD2 matching 8 bases. Losses at the gene ends were 8 bases for V and 5 bases for J; bases not matched to a gene: 15. The CDR3 totals 16 residues. Germline V gene sequence: CDR1 SNHLY, CDR2 FYNNEI. The CDR3 here is CASAIQSGTRQDTQYF. CDR3 coding DNA: TGTGCCAGCGCAATCCAAAGCGGGACTAGACAAGATACGCAGTATTTT.

The J gene is TRBJ1-2, the V gene TRBV12-3 or TRBV12-4, with D unclear. The CDR3 extends over 13 amino acids. V was shortened by 4 bases and J by 4 bases, with 10 bases between the two germline ends. The DNA of the CDR3 is TGTGCCAGCAGTTCGACACCTGGCTATGGCTACACCTTC. It encodes CASSSTPGYGYTF.

This sequence joins TRBV7-9 and TRBJ1-1; D is ambiguous. This CDR3 spans 16 amino acids. The V and J ends lost 2 bases and 1 base respectively, with 14 bases between them. The germline V gene has CDR1 SEHNR and CDR2 FQNEAQ (reference sequence). CDR3 in amino acids: CASSLSPANWNTEAFF. In DNA form, the CDR3 reads TGTGCCAGCAGCTTATCACCCGCGAACTGGAACACTGAAGCTTTCTTT.

This clonotype was counted only a few times. The chain recombines TRBV11-2 with TRBJ2-3, with D tentatively TRBD1 (6 bases). V shed 4 bases and J shed 4 bases, with 12 bases lying between them. The length of the CDR3 is 14 residues. The germline V gene has CDR1 SGHAT and CDR2 FQNNGV. CDR3 in amino acids: CASSSDRWADTQYF. CDR3 in DNA: TGTGCCAGCAGCTCCGACAGGTGGGCAGATACGCAGTATTTT.

The chain joins TRBV6-1 to TRBJ1-5; 7 bases are a match to TRBD1. Germline loops: CDR1 MNHNS, CDR2 SASEGT. After removal of 4 bases from V and 5 bases from J, the junction contained 8 bases not matched to a gene. The CDR3 has 15 residues. The CDR3 is CASSGLTGLDQPQHF. CDR3 DNA sequence: TGTGCCAGCAGTGGATTGACAGGGTTGGATCAGCCCCAGCATTTT.

This clonotype was counted a few times. The V gene is TRBV19, the J gene TRBJ1-2; no clear D gene. Germline CDR1 and CDR2: LNHDA and SQIVND (reference sequence). CDR3 length: 11 amino acids. Trimming took off 8 bases at V and 4 bases at J, with 8 bases between the two ends. CDR3 bases: TGTGCCAGTTCAGATCTCTATGGCTACACCTTC. Amino acid sequence: CASSDLYGYTF. The variable domain in full, with the rest retrieved from reference TRBV19 and TRBJ1-2, is DGGITQSPKYLFRKEGQNVTLSCEQNLNHDAMYWYRQDPGQGLRLIYYSQIVNDFQKGDIAEGYSVSREKKESFPLTVTSAQKNPTAFYLCASSDLYGYTFGSGTRLTVV.

The gene calls are TRBV12-3 or TRBV12-4 and TRBJ1-4, with D possibly matching TRBD1 (5 bases). The CDR3 runs to 14 residues. V was pared by 2 bases and J by 3 bases, with 7 bases between. CDR3 loop: CASSLWGSNEKLFF. In nucleotides, the CDR3 is TGTGCCAGCAGTTTATGGGGCTCTAATGAAAAACTGTTTTTT.

This clonotype has a handful of counts. The chain couples TRBV7-9 to TRBJ2-7; D uncertain. The CDR3 has 13 amino acids. Germline lookup yields CDR1 SEHNR and CDR2 FQNEAQ (reference sequence). Trimming left V 6 bases short and J 2 bases short, with 11 bases between. The CDR3: CASSPDITYEQYF. The CDR3 bases are TGTGCCAGCAGTCCCGACATAACCTACGAGCAGTACTTC.

This clonotype was seen a handful of times. The CDR3 coding sequence is TGTGCCAGCAGCCAGGGACAGGGGAATGAAAAACTGTTTTTT. It is translated as CASSQGQGNEKLFF. The V call is TRBV4-2, the J call TRBJ1-4; 10 bases are a match to TRBD1. The V gene end was trimmed by 3 bases and the J gene end by 5 bases; junction bases not matched to a gene: 0. CDR1 is LGHNA and CDR2 is YNFKEQ in the germline V gene. The CDR3 runs 14 residues.

The V call is TRBV30, the J call TRBJ2-3; TRBD2 matches at 11 bases. V was pared by 2 bases and J by 7 bases, with 8 bases of the junction left unmatched. Per germline, CDR1 GTSNPN and CDR2 SVGIG (reference sequence). The CDR3 is made up of 15 amino acids. CDR3 DNA sequence: TGTGCCTGGAGTCCGGGACTAGCGGTGGCCTATACGCAGTATTTT. Translated, it gives CAWSPGLAVAYTQYF.

This clonotype was counted a few times. The CDR3 DNA reads TGTGCCAGCTCTCCCCAACAGGGGGGCGGCAATCAGCCCCAGCATTTT. It specifies CASSPQQGGGNQPQHF. This chain links TRBV18 with TRBJ1-5; 8 bases line up with TRBD1. Germline V gives CDR1 KGHSH, CDR2 LQKENI. J was trimmed by 2 bases and V by 6 bases; bases with no gene match: 9. CDR3 length: 16 amino acids.

This clonotype has a handful of counts. This chain connects TRBV20-1 to TRBJ1-2; no reliable D call. The V end lost 3 bases, the J end lost 0 bases, and 8 bases lay between the germline ends. This CDR3 region has 13 residues. Per the germline V gene, CDR1 is DFQATT and CDR2 is SNEGSKA (reference sequence). The CDR3 here is CSASLRANYGYTF. DNA of the CDR3: TGCAGTGCTAGCCTCAGAGCTAACTATGGCTACACCTTC.

This clonotype has only a few counts. This chain connects TRBV7-2 to TRBJ2-5; D is uncertain. The V end was cut by 8 bases, the J end by 3 bases, with 4 bases between. Germline V lookup: CDR1 SGHTA, CDR2 FQGNSA. This CDR3 is built from 10 residues. CDR3 in DNA: TGTGCCAGCCCCGAAGAGACCCAGTACTTC. As protein: CASPEETQYF. Full variable domain (rest looked up from reference TRBV7-2 and TRBJ2-5): GAGVSQSPSNKVTEKGKDVELRCDPISGHTALYWYRQSLGQGLEFLIYFQGNSAPDKSGLPSDRFSAERTGGSVSTLTIQRTQQEDSAVYLCASPEETQYFGPGTRLLVL.

The chain couples TRBV4-3 to TRBJ2-3; possibly TRBD1 for D (6 bases). In germline, CDR1 is LGHNA, CDR2 YSLEER. This CDR3 has 17 amino acids. V lost 1 base to trimming and J lost 2 bases, with 16 bases between them. CDR3 DNA: TGCGCCAGCAGCCAAGTAACAGGGCTTTCCGTCACAGATACGCAGTATTTT. Translated, it gives CASSQVTGLSVTDTQYF.

This clonotype was detected a few times. The gene calls are TRBV11-2 and TRBJ1-3, with D unclear. Trimming stripped 1 base from V and 3 bases from J, with 7 bases between. Germline values: CDR1 SGHAT, CDR2 FQNNGV. The CDR3 has 14 residues. CDR3 DNA sequence: TGTGCCAGCAGCTTAGGGCCCCTTGGAAACACCATATATTTT. Protein: CASSLGPLGNTIYF.

This clonotype came up a few times. V gene TRBV28 combines with J gene TRBJ1-5, with a weak D call TRBD1 (5 bases). Looked up from germline, CDR1 is MDHEN and CDR2 is SYDVKM. The V gene lost 7 bases and the J gene lost 6 bases, with 16 bases spanning the gap. The CDR3 length is 14 residues. CDR3 nucleotides: TGTGCCAGCACTCAGGGAGGTAGGAGTCAGCCCCAGCATTTT. Translating it yields CASTQGGRSQPQHF. The variable domain in full, with the rest retrieved from reference TRBV28 and TRBJ1-5, is DVKVTQSSRYLVKRTGEKVFLECVQDMDHENMFWYRQDPGLGLRLIYFSYDVKMKEKGDIPEGYSVSREKKERFSLILESASTNQTSMYLCASTQGGRSQPQHFGDGTRLSIL.

This clonotype was seen ten or more times. This chain links TRBV4-3 with TRBJ2-1, with 9 bases matching TRBD2. This CDR3 comprises 17 residues. Trimming took 0 bases from V and 3 from J; bases not matched to a gene: 6. The germline CDR1 and CDR2 sequences are LGHNA and YSLEER. Here the CDR3 reads CASSQDGAGGIYNEQFF. CDR3 sequence (DNA): TGCGCCAGCAGCCAAGATGGAGCGGGGGGTATCTACAATGAGCAGTTCTTC.

This clonotype was found many times. This chain uses TRBV12-3 or TRBV12-4 with TRBJ2-3, with D possibly being TRBD1 (5 bases). V was clipped by 4 bases and J by 1 base, with 12 bases between them. The CDR3 has 15 amino acids. The CDR3 loop reads CASSSTGAGTDTQYF. Written as DNA, the CDR3 is TGTGCCAGCAGTTCGACTGGGGCCGGCACAGATACGCAGTATTTT.